This T cell receptor beta chain derives from a study of T cell repertoires in cytomegalovirus infection. TCRdb re-called the reads with MiXCR, one entry per CDR3 protein. This sample carries fewer than 400,000 distinct CDR3 sequences, less than 20% of them seen once, and the ten largest clones take around 9.3%. V was pared by 6 bases and J by 7 bases, with 17 bases of the junction left unmatched. The CDR3 covers 17 residues. The V gene is TRBV12-3 or TRBV12-4, the J gene TRBJ2-2; 7 bases match TRBD2. This TCR was recovered from a human donor in good health (CMV status not recorded). Some clones in this sample may be carry-over from other donors' samples. Sequencing used PBMCs. CDR3 sequence reads: CASSPVGGGDFGGELFF. CDR3 bases: TGTGCCAGCAGCCCCGTTGGCGGGGGTGACTTCGGCGGGGAGCTGTTTTTT.